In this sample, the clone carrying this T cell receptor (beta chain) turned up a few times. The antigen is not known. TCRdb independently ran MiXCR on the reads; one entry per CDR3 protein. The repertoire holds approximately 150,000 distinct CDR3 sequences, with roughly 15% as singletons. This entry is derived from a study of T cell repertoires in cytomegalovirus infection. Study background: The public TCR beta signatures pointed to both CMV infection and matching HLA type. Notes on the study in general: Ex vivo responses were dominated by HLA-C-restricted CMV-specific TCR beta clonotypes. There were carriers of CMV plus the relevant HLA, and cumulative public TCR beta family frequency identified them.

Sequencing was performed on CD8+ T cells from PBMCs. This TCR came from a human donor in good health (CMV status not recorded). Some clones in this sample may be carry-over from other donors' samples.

CDR3 nucleotide sequence: TGTGCCAGCAGCTTGGAAAGGGCTGAGCAGTTCTTC. Its translation: CASSLERAEQFF. The rearrangement links TRBV5-4 to TRBJ2-1, with unresolved D. The V end lost 0 bases, the J end lost 9 bases, and 7 bases lay between the germline ends. The CDR3 runs to 12 residues. Germline-derived CDR1 and CDR2 are SGHNT and YYREEE (reference sequence).